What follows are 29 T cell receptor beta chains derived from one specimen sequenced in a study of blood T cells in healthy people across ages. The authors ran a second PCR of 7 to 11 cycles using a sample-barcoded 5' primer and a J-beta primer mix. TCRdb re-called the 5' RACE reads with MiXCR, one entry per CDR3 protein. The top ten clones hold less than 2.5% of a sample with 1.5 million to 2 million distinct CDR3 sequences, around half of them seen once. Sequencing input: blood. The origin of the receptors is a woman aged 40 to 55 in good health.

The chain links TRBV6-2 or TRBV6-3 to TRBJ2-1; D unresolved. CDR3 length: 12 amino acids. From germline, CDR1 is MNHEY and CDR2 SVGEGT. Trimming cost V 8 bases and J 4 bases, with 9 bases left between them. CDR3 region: CASFAVYNEQFF. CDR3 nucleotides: TGTGCCAGCTTCGCAGTTTACAATGAGCAGTTCTTC.

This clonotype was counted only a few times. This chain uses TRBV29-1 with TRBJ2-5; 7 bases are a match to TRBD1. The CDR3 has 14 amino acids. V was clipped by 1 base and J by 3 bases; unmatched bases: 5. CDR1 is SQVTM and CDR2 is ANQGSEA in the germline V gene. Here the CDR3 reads CSVEARDREETQYF. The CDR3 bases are TGCAGCGTTGAAGCTCGGGACAGAGAAGAGACCCAGTACTTC.

Here the CDR3 reads CASSRQPRSSYNEQFF. The CDR3 coding sequence is TGTGCCAGCAGTCGACAGCCTAGGAGCTCCTACAATGAGCAGTTCTTC. The chain joins TRBV12-3 or TRBV12-4 to TRBJ2-1; a possible D gene is TRBD1 (5 bases). Trimming shortened V by 5 bases and J by 0 bases, and 14 bases separated the two germline ends. The CDR3 loop spans 16 amino acids.

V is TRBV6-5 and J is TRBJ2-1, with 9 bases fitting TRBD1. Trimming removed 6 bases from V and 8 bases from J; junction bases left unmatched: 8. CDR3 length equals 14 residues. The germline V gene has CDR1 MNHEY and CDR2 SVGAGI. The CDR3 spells CASSEDRGLDEQFF. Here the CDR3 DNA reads TGTGCCAGCAGCGAGGACAGGGGATTGGATGAGCAGTTCTTC.

The CDR3 DNA is TGTGCCAGCAGACCGAGGGGGGAGCCTCAAGAGACCCAGTACTTC. It is translated as CASRPRGEPQETQYF. The gene calls are TRBV6-2 or TRBV6-3 and TRBJ2-5, with D perhaps being TRBD1 or TRBD2 (6 bases each). Looked up from germline, CDR1 is MNHEY and CDR2 is SVGEGT. Trimming shortened V by 6 bases and J by 2 bases, and 16 bases separated the two germline ends. The CDR3 totals 15 residues.

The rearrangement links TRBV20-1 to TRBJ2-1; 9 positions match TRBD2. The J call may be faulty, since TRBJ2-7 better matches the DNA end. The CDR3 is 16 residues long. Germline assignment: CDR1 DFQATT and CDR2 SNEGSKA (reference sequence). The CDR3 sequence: CSARDAASGVYNEQYF. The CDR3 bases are TGCAGTGCTAGAGATGCGGCTAGCGGGGTCTACAATGAGCAGTACTTC.

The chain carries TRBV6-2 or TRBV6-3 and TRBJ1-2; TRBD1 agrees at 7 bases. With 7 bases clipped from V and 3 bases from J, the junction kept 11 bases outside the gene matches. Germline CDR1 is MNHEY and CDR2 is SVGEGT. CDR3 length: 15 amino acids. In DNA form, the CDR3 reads TGTGCCAGCACTACCGGGACAGAACAACACTATGGCTACACCTTC. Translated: CASTTGTEQHYGYTF.

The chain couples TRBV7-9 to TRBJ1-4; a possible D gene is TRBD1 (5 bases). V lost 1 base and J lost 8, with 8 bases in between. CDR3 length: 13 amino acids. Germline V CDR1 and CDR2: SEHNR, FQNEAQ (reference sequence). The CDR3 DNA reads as TGTGCCAGCAGCTTAGAATCAGGGGAAAAACTGTTTTTT. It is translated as CASSLESGEKLFF.

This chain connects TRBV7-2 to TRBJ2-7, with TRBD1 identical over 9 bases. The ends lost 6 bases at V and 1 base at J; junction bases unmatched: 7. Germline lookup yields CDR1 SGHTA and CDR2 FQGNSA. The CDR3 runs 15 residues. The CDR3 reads CASSRGGTGSYEQYF. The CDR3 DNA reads TGTGCCAGCAGTCGCGGAGGGACAGGGTCCTACGAGCAGTACTTC.

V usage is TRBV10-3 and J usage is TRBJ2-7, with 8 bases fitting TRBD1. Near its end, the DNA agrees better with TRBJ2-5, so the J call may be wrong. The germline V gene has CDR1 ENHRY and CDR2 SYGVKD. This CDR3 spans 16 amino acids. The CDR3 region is CAISESRAGGFGTQYF. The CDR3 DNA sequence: TGTGCCATCAGTGAGTCGCGGGCAGGGGGCTTCGGGACCCAGTACTTC.

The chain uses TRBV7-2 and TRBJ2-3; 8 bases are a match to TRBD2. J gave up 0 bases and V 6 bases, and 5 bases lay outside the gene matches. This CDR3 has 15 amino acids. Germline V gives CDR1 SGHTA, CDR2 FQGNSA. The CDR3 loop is CASRESGGSTDTQYF. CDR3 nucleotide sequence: TGTGCCAGCAGGGAGTCGGGGGGGAGCACAGATACGCAGTATTTT. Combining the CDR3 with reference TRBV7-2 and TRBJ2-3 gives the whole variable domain GAGVSQSPSNKVTEKGKDVELRCDPISGHTALYWYRQSLGQGLEFLIYFQGNSAPDKSGLPSDRFSAERTGGSVSTLTIQRTQQEDSAVYLCASRESGGSTDTQYFGPGTRLTVL.

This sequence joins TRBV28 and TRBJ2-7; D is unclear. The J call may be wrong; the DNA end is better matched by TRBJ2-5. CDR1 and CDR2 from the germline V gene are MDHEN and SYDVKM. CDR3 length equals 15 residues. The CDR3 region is CANSPTDGRTGTQYF. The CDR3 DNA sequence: TGTGCCAACAGCCCTACGGACGGCAGAACGGGGACCCAGTACTTC.

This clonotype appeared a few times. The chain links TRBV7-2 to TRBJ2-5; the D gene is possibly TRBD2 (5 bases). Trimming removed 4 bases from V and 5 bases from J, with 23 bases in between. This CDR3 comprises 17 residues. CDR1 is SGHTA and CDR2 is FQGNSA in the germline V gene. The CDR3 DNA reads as TGTGCCAGCAGCTCCCCACTTGGGAGAGGTTATGGGGAGACCCAGTACTTC. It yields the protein CASSSPLGRGYGETQYF. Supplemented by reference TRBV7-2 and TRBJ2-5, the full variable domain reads GAGVSQSPSNKVTEKGKDVELRCDPISGHTALYWYRQSLGQGLEFLIYFQGNSAPDKSGLPSDRFSAERTGGSVSTLTIQRTQQEDSAVYLCASSSPLGRGYGETQYFGPGTRLLVL.

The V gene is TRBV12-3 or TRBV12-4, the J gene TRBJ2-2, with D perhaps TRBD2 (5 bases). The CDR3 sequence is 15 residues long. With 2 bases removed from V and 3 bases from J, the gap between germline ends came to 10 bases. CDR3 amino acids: CASSLTGSHTGELFF. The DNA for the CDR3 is TGTGCCAGCAGTTTAACGGGAAGTCACACCGGGGAGCTGTTTTTT.

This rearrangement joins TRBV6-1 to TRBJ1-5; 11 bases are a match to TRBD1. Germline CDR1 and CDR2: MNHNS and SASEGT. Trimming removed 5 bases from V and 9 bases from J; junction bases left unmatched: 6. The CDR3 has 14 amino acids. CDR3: CASSQDRGQGPQHF. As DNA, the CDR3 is TGTGCCAGCAGTCAGGACAGGGGGCAGGGGCCCCAGCATTTT.

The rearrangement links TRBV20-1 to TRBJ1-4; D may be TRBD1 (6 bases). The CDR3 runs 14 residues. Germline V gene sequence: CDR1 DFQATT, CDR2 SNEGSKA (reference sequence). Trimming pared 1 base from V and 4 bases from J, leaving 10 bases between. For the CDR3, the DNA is TGCAGTGCTAGAGTGGGACACCTTAATGAAAAACTGTTTTTT. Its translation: CSARVGHLNEKLFF.

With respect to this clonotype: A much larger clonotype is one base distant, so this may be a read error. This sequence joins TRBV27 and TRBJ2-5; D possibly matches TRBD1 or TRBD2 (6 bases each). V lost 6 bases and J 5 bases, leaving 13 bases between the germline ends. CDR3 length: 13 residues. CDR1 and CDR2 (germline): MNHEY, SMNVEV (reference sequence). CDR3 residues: CASSWGAWETQYF. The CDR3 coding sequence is TGTGCCAGCAGCTGGGGGGCTTGGGAGACCCAGTACTTC.

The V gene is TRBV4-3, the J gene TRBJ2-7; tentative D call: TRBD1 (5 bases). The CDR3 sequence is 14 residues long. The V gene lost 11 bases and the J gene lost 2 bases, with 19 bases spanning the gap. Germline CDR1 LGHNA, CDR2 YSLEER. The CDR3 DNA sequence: TGCGCCTGTTCCCGGGTCCAGGGCGCCTACGAGCAGTACTTC. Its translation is CACSRVQGAYEQYF.

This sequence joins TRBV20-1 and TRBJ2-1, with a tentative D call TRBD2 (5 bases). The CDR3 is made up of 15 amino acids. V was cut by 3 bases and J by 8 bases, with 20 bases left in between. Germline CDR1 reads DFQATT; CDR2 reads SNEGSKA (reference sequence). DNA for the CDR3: TGCAGTGCTAGCCAAGCCAGACTACGGTTTGATGAGCAGTTCTTC. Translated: CSASQARLRFDEQFF.

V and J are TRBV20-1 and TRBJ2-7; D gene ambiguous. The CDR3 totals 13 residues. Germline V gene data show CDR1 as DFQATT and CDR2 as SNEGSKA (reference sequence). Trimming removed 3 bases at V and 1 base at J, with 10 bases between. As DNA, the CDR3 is TGCAGTGCTAGTTCCCCGACATCCTACGAGCAGTACTTC. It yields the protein CSASSPTSYEQYF.

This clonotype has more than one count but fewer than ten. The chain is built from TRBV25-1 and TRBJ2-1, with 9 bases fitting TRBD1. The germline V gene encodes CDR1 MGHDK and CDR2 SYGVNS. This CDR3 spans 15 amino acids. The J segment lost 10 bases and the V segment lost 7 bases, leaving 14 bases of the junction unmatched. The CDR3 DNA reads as TGTGCCAGCACACCGGGACAGGGCGTAGTAGGGGAGCAGTTCTTC. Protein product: CASTPGQGVVGEQFF.

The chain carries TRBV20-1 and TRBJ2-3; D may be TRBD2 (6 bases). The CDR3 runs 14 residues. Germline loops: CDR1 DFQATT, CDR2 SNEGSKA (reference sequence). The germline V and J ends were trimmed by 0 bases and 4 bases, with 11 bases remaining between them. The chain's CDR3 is CSARDGRDSDTQYF. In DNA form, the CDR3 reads TGCAGTGCTAGAGACGGGCGGGACTCAGATACGCAGTATTTT.

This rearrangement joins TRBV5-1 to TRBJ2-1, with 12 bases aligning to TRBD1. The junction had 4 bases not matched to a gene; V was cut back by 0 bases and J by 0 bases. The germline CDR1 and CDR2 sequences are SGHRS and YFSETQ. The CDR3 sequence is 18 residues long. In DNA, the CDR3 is TGCGCCAGCAGCTTGGGCCTGGGACAGGGGGCCTCCTACAATGAGCAGTTCTTC. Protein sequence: CASSLGLGQGASYNEQFF.

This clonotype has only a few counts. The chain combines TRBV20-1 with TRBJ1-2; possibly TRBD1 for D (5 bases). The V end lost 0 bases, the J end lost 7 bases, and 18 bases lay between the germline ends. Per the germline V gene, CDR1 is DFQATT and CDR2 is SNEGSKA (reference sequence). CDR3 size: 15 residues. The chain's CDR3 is CSAREGAGFVFGYTF. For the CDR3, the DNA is TGCAGTGCTAGAGAGGGCGCAGGGTTCGTGTTTGGCTACACCTTC.

The chain's CDR3 is CASSSFSGSTDTQYF. CDR3 DNA: TGCGCCAGCAGCTCCTTTAGCGGGAGCACAGATACGCAGTATTTT. This rearrangement joins TRBV5-1 to TRBJ2-3, with 7 bases fitting TRBD2. The length of the CDR3 is 15 residues. CDR1 is SGHRS and CDR2 is YFSETQ in the germline V gene. The trim removed 3 bases at V and 0 bases at J, leaving 4 bases unmatched. The entire variable domain, with the rest obtained from reference TRBV5-1 and TRBJ2-3, is as follows: KAGVTQTPRYLIKTRGQQVTLSCSPISGHRSVSWYQQTPGQGLQFLFEYFSETQRNKGNFPGRFSGRQFSNSRSEMNVSTLELGDSALYLCASSSFSGSTDTQYFGPGTRLTVL.

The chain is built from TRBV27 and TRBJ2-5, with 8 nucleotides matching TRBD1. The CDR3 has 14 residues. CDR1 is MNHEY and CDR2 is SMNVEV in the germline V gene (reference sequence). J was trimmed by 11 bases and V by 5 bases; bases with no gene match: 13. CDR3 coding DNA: TGTGCCAGCAGTCGGGCCGGGACAGGAGACGAACAGTACTTC. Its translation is CASSRAGTGDEQYF.

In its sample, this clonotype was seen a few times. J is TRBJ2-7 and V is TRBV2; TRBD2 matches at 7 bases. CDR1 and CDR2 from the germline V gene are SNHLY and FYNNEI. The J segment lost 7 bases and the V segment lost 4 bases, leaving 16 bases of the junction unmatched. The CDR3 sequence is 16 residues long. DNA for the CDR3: TGTGCCAGCAGTGCAGCGGGATTTGGGGAATACTGGGAGCAGTACTTC. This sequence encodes CASSAAGFGEYWEQYF.

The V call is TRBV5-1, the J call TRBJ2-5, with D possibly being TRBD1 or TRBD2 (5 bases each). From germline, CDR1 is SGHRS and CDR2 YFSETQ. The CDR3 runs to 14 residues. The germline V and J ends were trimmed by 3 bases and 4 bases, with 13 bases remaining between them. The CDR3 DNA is TGCGCCAGCAGCTACCCAGCTGGGGGAGAGACCCAGTACTTC. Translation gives CASSYPAGGETQYF.

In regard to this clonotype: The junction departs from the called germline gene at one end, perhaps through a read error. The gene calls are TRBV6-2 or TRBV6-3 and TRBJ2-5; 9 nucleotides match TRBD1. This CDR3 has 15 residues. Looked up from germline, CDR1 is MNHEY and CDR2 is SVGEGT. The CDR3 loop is CASSYDRGYQGTQYF. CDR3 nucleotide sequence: TGTGCCAGCAGTTACGACAGGGGGTACCAAGGGACCCAGTACTTC.